Included here is one T cell receptor (beta chain) sequence, with context. This entry comes from a study of T cells expressing NK-cell markers. Study summary: It was from sorted CD3+CD56+NKG2C+, CD3+CD56+NKG2C- and CD3+CD56-NKG2C+ T cells that TCR beta repertoires came. Sequencing covered eight donors, seven HCMV-seropositive and one seronegative.

The authors made TCR beta cDNA libraries by 5'RACE template switching. This switching added a universal primer site and UMIs. After re-calling the 5' RACE reads, TCRdb lists one entry per CDR3 protein, DNA absent. The listing records 550,000 or so distinct CDR3 sequences. Looked up from germline, CDR1 is SGHTA and CDR2 is FQGNSA. The CDR3 has 16 residues. This receptor was obtained from a man aged 18 to 35 in good health. Sequencing was done on a sample of blood T cells: a sorted CD56 or NKG2C T cell subset, CD4+ or CD8+ T cells, or bulk PBMC T cells (not recorded which). The rearrangement joins TRBV7-2 to TRBJ2-3; the D gene TCRdb calls, TRBD1, cannot be checked with no DNA. CDR3 protein: CASSLIADRGLDTQYF.